These 15 T cell receptor beta chains were sequenced from one sample in a study of T cell responses to AZD1222 COVID-19 vaccine. Sequencing used immunoSEQ multiplex PCR; TCRdb keeps in-frame clones, though not all of them. The table records about 180,000 clones, approximately 86% of them present only once. Specimen: peripheral blood, collected on day 0 of AZD1222 vaccination. Receptor source: an adult in good health.

The chain carries TRBV25-1 and TRBJ2-7, with TRBD2 matching over 8 bases. CDR3 length: 18 amino acids. CDR1 and CDR2 from the germline V gene are MGHDK and SYGVNS. After removal of 3 bases from V and 5 bases from J, the junction contained 18 bases not matched to a gene. The CDR3 here is CASSDPTGGDTLPHEQYF. Here the CDR3 DNA reads TGTGCCAGCAGTGATCCCACCGGGGGGGACACCCTCCCCCACGAGCAGTACTTC.

This chain uses TRBV5-5 with TRBJ1-1, with 10 bases that match TRBD1. The length of the CDR3 is 14 residues. Germline loops: CDR1 SGHKS, CDR2 YYEKEE (reference sequence). J gave up 7 bases and V 2 bases, and 5 bases lay outside the gene matches. The CDR3 bases are TGTGCCAGCAGCTTAAGGGACAGGGGAGATGAAGCTTTCTTT. Its protein is CASSLRDRGDEAFF.

V and J are TRBV27 and TRBJ1-1; tentatively, D is TRBD1 (5 bases). In germline, CDR1 is MNHEY, CDR2 SMNVEV (reference sequence). V was cut by 11 bases and J by 1 base, with 17 bases left in between. The CDR3 totals 14 residues. For the CDR3, the DNA is TGTGCCTCATCCCCATGGGGCCGGAACACTGAAGCTTTCTTT. Translating gives CASSPWGRNTEAFF.

The V gene is TRBV19, the J gene TRBJ1-5, with TRBD1 matching over 9 bases. The CDR3 length is 17 residues. V shed 4 bases and J 1 base; nucleotides not matched to a gene: 8. The germline gives CDR1 LNHDA, CDR2 SQIVND (reference sequence). Here the CDR3 reads CASSKGWDRESNQPQHF. The CDR3, as DNA: TGTGCCAGTAGTAAGGGGTGGGACAGGGAGAGCAATCAGCCCCAGCATTTT.

This chain's CDR3 is CASSLRRGLDYEQYF. CDR3 bases: TGTGCCAGCAGCTTGCGGCGGGGGCTTGACTACGAGCAGTACTTC. V gene TRBV5-4 combines with J gene TRBJ2-7; perhaps TRBD2 as D (7 bases). Per the germline V gene, CDR1 is SGHNT and CDR2 is YYREEE (reference sequence). Trimming stripped 1 base from V and 3 bases from J, with 14 bases between. CDR3 length equals 15 residues. Full variable domain (outside the CDR3, taken from reference TRBV5-4 and TRBJ2-7): ETGVTQSPTHLIKTRGQQVTLRCSSQSGHNTVSWYQQALGQGPQFIFQYYREEENGRGNFPPRFSGLQFPNYSSELNVNALELDDSALYLCASSLRRGLDYEQYFGPGTRLTVT.

The chain combines TRBV5-1 with TRBJ1-1; maybe TRBD1 (6 bases). The CDR3 is made up of 14 amino acids. CDR1 and CDR2 (germline): SGHRS, YFSETQ. V lost 5 bases to trimming and J lost 3 bases, with 14 bases between them. CDR3 protein: CASRRDNGDTEAFF. DNA of the CDR3: TGCGCCAGCAGACGGGACAACGGCGACACTGAAGCTTTCTTT.

The chain has TRBV7-9 and TRBJ2-2; D may be TRBD1 (5 bases). Germline values: CDR1 SEHNR, CDR2 FQNEAQ (reference sequence). The CDR3 has 12 residues. Trimming removed 5 bases from V and 6 bases from J, with 7 bases in between. The CDR3 region is CASSPQAGELFF. The CDR3 DNA reads TGTGCCAGCAGCCCACAGGCCGGGGAGCTGTTTTTT. Supplemented by reference TRBV7-9 and TRBJ2-2, the full variable domain reads DTGVSQNPRHKITKRGQNVTFRCDPISEHNRLYWYRQTLGQGPEFLTYFQNEAQLEKSRLLSDRFSAERPKGSFSTLEIQRTEQGDSAMYLCASSPQAGELFFGEGSRLTVL.

The chain combines TRBV14 with TRBJ2-2; D unclear. Trimming shortened V by 1 base and J by 0 bases, and 6 bases separated the two germline ends. This CDR3 is 15 amino acids long. Germline CDR1 SGHDN, CDR2 FVKESK. The CDR3 DNA reads as TGTGCCAGCAGCCAAGCCTGGACGAACACCGGGGAGCTGTTTTTT. This sequence encodes CASSQAWTNTGELFF.

This chain connects TRBV6-5 to TRBJ2-7; TRBD2 matches 8 bases. V dropped 7 bases and J dropped 1; count of bases not matched to a gene: 6. The length of the CDR3 is 14 residues. CDR1 MNHEY and CDR2 SVGAGI come from the germline V gene. The CDR3 sequence is CASTPLAGSYEQYF. In DNA, the CDR3 is TGTGCCAGCACCCCCTTAGCGGGGTCCTACGAGCAGTACTTC.

The CDR3 DNA is TGTGCCTGGAGTCACCCGAACACCGGGGAGCTGTTTTTT. Translation gives CAWSHPNTGELFF. The gene calls are TRBV30 and TRBJ2-2; D gene unclear. The V gene lost 2 bases and the J gene lost 0 bases, with 4 bases spanning the gap. This CDR3 region has 13 residues. The germline V gene has CDR1 GTSNPN and CDR2 SVGIG (reference sequence). Complete variable domain (other parts from reference TRBV30 and TRBJ2-2): SQTIHQWPATLVQPVGSPLSLECTVEGTSNPNLYWYRQAAGRGLQLLFYSVGIGQISSEVPQNLSASRPQDRQFILSSKKLLLSDSGFYLCAWSHPNTGELFFGEGSRLTVL.

The rearrangement uses TRBV9 and TRBJ2-7; D gene unclear. Per germline, CDR1 SGDLS and CDR2 YYNGEE. Between the trimmed V and J ends, which lost 0 bases and 5 bases, there was a span of 15 bases. The CDR3 sequence is 15 residues long. CDR3 residues: CASSVGTVVRDEQYF. CDR3 nucleotides: TGTGCCAGCAGCGTAGGTACAGTAGTCCGTGACGAGCAGTACTTC.

This clone has a single count. The chain uses TRBV7-3 and TRBJ1-3; D is uncertain. The CDR3 extends over 14 amino acids. V was cut by 2 bases and J by 0 bases, with 5 bases left in between. Germline values: CDR1 SGHTA, CDR2 FQGTGA. The CDR3 sequence is CASSLGSSGNTIYF. The CDR3, as DNA: TGTGCCAGCAGCTTAGGTAGCTCTGGAAACACCATATATTTT.

This chain uses TRBV6-5 with TRBJ1-5; TRBD1 might be the D (5 bases). CDR1 MNHEY and CDR2 SVGAGI come from the germline V gene. Trimming removed 5 bases at V and 4 bases at J, with 9 bases between. The CDR3 has 13 residues. Written as DNA, the CDR3 is TGTGCCAGCAGTCGGGGCAAGAATCAGCCCCAGCATTTT. Amino acids: CASSRGKNQPQHF.

The chain couples TRBV28 to TRBJ1-1, with a possible D match to TRBD1 (5 bases). Germline V gene data show CDR1 as MDHEN and CDR2 as SYDVKM. V lost 5 bases and J 0 bases, leaving 13 bases between the germline ends. The CDR3 runs 15 residues. For the CDR3, the DNA is TGTGCCAGCAGTGTACCCGGGGGTATGAACACTGAAGCTTTCTTT. This gives the protein CASSVPGGMNTEAFF.

The rearrangement links TRBV6-4 to TRBJ2-1, with D possibly TRBD2 on 6 matching bases. The CDR3 is made up of 13 amino acids. The germline V gene encodes CDR1 MRHNA and CDR2 SNTAGT. V dropped 4 bases and J dropped 9 bases, with 13 bases sitting between them. The CDR3 spells CASSGASSGEQFF. In DNA form, the CDR3 reads TGTGCCAGCAGTGGGGCTAGTAGCGGTGAGCAGTTCTTC.